This T cell receptor (beta chain) was captured in a study of blood T cell repertoires in COVID-19. Across the study: Samples representing acute and convalescent COVID-19 were sourced from the United States, Italy and Spain. T cells, B-cell-depleted T cells, or PBMCs provided the cDNA or gDNA that served as material.

This clone was recorded a few times. Authors' data handling: Scientists estimated how many nucleated cells there were by amplifying reference gene primers. Only in-frame clones appear in the TCRdb table, and some are missing; sequencing was by immunoSEQ multiplex PCR. V and J calls and clone size come straight from that table; D and trimming were deduced from the DNA. This table has fewer than 85,000 clones, about 83% appearing once. The CDR3 totals 15 residues. V was shortened by 3 bases and J by 4 bases, with 15 bases between the two germline ends. CDR1 is LNHDA, CDR2 SQIVND, per germline (reference sequence).

The V and J genes are TRBV19 and TRBJ1-2; possibly TRBD1 for D (6 bases). Sequences were obtained from peripheral blood. This TCR derives from a woman in her fifties or sixties with acute or convalescent COVID-19. CDR3 in amino acids: CASSIPLGASYGYTF. The DNA for the CDR3 is TGTGCCAGTAGTATCCCCCTGGGGGCTAGCTATGGCTACACCTTC.